The 12 T cell receptor beta chains below all came from one sample that was sequenced in a study of OX40 agonist ivuxolimab in advanced cancers. TCRdb keeps only in-frame clones here, not all; method: immunoSEQ multiplex PCR. The sample comprises around 79,000 clones, roughly 90% of which are singletons, and roughly a tenth rests with the top ten. Specimen: CD4+ or CD8+ T cells sorted from blood, collected in a trial of the OX40 agonist ivuxolimab. The receptors were gathered from an adult with an advanced solid tumor such as melanoma, head and neck, liver or kidney cancer.

The CDR3 is CAWTGTSGGDTQYF. The DNA for the CDR3 is TGTGCCTGGACTGGGACTAGCGGGGGAGATACGCAGTATTTT. This chain connects TRBV30 to TRBJ2-3, with 14 bases aligning to TRBD2. With 4 bases clipped from V and 5 bases from J, the junction kept 2 bases outside the gene matches. Per germline, CDR1 GTSNPN and CDR2 SVGIG (reference sequence). The CDR3 totals 14 residues. Complete variable domain (other parts from reference TRBV30 and TRBJ2-3): SQTIHQWPATLVQPVGSPLSLECTVEGTSNPNLYWYRQAAGRGLQLLFYSVGIGQISSEVPQNLSASRPQDRQFILSSKKLLLSDSGFYLCAWTGTSGGDTQYFGPGTRLTVL.

The chain employs TRBV9 and TRBJ2-1; D ambiguous. Trimming took 3 bases from V and 7 from J, leaving 23 bases between them. Germline-derived CDR1 and CDR2 are SGDLS and YYNGEE. The CDR3 has 17 residues. As DNA, the CDR3 is TGTGCCAGCAGCGCAAACCCTCTACGCCTTGGGTCGAATGAGCAGTTCTTC. Encoded protein: CASSANPLRLGSNEQFF.

The V call is TRBV25-1, the J call TRBJ2-7; D possibly corresponds to TRBD2 (5 bases). The V gene lost 2 bases and the J gene lost 6 bases, with 14 bases spanning the gap. The CDR3 runs 14 residues. CDR1 is MGHDK and CDR2 is SYGVNS in the germline V gene. CDR3 nucleotides: TGTGCCAGCAGTGAAAATGTCTTTGGAGGCGAGCAGTACTTC. Its translation: CASSENVFGGEQYF.

The chain has TRBV25-1 and TRBJ1-4, with 8 bases identical to TRBD1. Trimming at V came to 1 base and at J to 6 bases, leaving 10 bases not matched to a gene. Germline V gives CDR1 MGHDK, CDR2 SYGVNS. This CDR3 is built from 17 residues. The CDR3 DNA sequence: TGTGCCAGCAGTGAATCGGGCAGGGGGCAAGGTGATGAAAAACTGTTTTTT. It translates to CASSESGRGQGDEKLFF.

The genes are TRBV29-1 and TRBJ1-5, with D tentatively TRBD1 (5 bases). The germline V and J ends were trimmed by 7 bases and 0 bases, with 13 bases remaining between them. The CDR3 runs 14 residues. Germline CDR1 reads SQVTM; CDR2 reads ANQGSEA. CDR3 DNA sequence: TGCAGCGCCGCCGGGGGGGATAGCAATCAGCCCCAGCATTTT. Translating gives CSAAGGDSNQPQHF.

The chain joins TRBV5-1 to TRBJ2-7; 7 bases are shared with TRBD1. V trimming: 3 bases; J trimming: 4 bases; junction bases outside the gene matches: 10. Looked up from germline, CDR1 is SGHRS and CDR2 is YFSETQ. The CDR3 runs to 15 residues. The CDR3 coding sequence is TGCGCCAGCAGCTCGATGACAGGGATGCAATACGAGCAGTACTTC. It yields the protein CASSSMTGMQYEQYF.

The rearrangement links TRBV6-5 to TRBJ2-7, with 8 positions matching TRBD2. Germline V gene data show CDR1 as MNHEY and CDR2 as SVGAGI. The CDR3 length is 15 residues. The V and J ends lost 10 bases and 2 bases, in that order; junction bases with no gene match: 13. The CDR3 DNA is TGTGCCACTTCTAACGGGAGGGGGGGAACCTACGAGCAGTACTTC. Translating it yields CATSNGRGGTYEQYF.

Written as DNA, the CDR3 is TGTGCCAGCAGCATGGACAGGGGGGAGGAAGCTTTCTTT. Its protein product is CASSMDRGEEAFF. The chain links TRBV7-3 to TRBJ1-1, with 10 bases identical to TRBD1. The V and J ends lost 5 bases and 8 bases, in that order; junction bases with no gene match: 5. The CDR3 extends over 13 amino acids. Germline values: CDR1 SGHTA, CDR2 FQGTGA.

The chain is built from TRBV13 and TRBJ2-7; D may match TRBD1 or TRBD2 (5 bases each). The length of the CDR3 is 14 residues. Germline V gene lookup returns CDR1 PRHDT and CDR2 FYEKMQ (reference sequence). Trimming removed 6 bases at V and 2 bases at J, with 14 bases between. The CDR3 coding sequence is TGTGCCAGCAGTTACCCCGGGGCGGCCTACGAGCAGTACTTC. Its translation is CASSYPGAAYEQYF.

This clone was counted between two and nine times. At one of its ends the junction is not consistent with the germline gene, which may arise from a read error. The chain joins TRBV10-1 to TRBJ2-1; 7 nucleotides agree with TRBD2. This CDR3 is 14 amino acids long. Germline lookup yields CDR1 WNHNN and CDR2 SYGVQD (reference sequence). The CDR3 region is CASSESMEAGQVLF. CDR3 sequence (DNA): TGCGCCAGCAGTGAGTCGATGGAAGCGGGGCAAGTTCTCTTC.

The V and J genes are TRBV23-1 and TRBJ1-3, with a possible D match to TRBD1 (5 bases). TRBV23-1 is sorted into the ORF group, with uncertain function. The CDR3 has 22 residues. V was cut by 4 bases and J by 0 bases, with 31 bases left in between. The CDR3 here is CASSLYRAQGPNLASSGNTIYF. For the CDR3, the DNA is TGCGCCAGCAGTCTATATAGGGCCCAGGGACCGAATCTTGCAAGCTCTGGAAACACCATATATTTT.

The CDR3 DNA reads TGTGCCAGCAGGAACGAACGGGTGGGGTTGGCACAAGAGACCCAGTACTTC. Translated, it gives CASRNERVGLAQETQYF. This rearrangement joins TRBV2 to TRBJ2-5, with D unclear. CDR1 is SNHLY and CDR2 is FYNNEI in the germline V gene. With 6 bases removed from V and 2 bases from J, the gap between germline ends came to 22 bases. The CDR3 loop spans 17 amino acids.